This T cell receptor (beta chain) was identified during a study of T cells in Graves' hyperthyroidism and ophthalmopathy. Overall study findings and caveats: Stable hyperthyroidism was separated from ophthalmopathy by a model based on 13 V-J features.

This clonotype was recorded many times. Its target is unknown. The germline CDR1 and CDR2 sequences are SGHRS and YFSETQ. V dropped 0 bases and J dropped 0; count of bases not matched to a gene: 14. The CDR3 runs 21 residues. Using RNA transcripts as the source, TCR beta CDR3 regions were amplified. Initially, a first-round RT-PCR of the TCR CDR3 employed the HTBI primer set. Each CDR3 protein gets one entry after TCRdb re-called the multiplex PCR reads with MiXCR. The table lists about 400,000 distinct CDR3 sequences, around 15% of them singletons. Diagnoses were established using clinical symptoms, serum thyroxine and TRAb, thyroid ultrasound and orbital computed tomography.

This chain joins TRBV5-1 and TRBJ2-1; TRBD2 agrees at 11 bases. The TCR originated in a woman aged 55-69 years with Graves' ophthalmopathy. The sample was blood. Here the CDR3 reads CASSLARVGLAGGNSYNEQFF. The CDR3 nucleotides read TGCGCCAGCAGCTTGGCGAGGGTGGGTCTAGCGGGAGGAAACTCCTACAATGAGCAGTTCTTC.